Given below is one T cell receptor (beta chain) in context. Some clones are missing from TCRdb's copy, which holds only in-frame ones; the method was immunoSEQ multiplex PCR. The table shows about 400,000 clones, with roughly 86% occurring only once. The data derive from a study of blood T cell repertoires in COVID-19. Study members were between about 18 and 100 years old and lived in some 22 US regions. Assignment of participants to cohorts was predicated upon participant-reported clinical history. The CDR3 has 15 residues. Germline V gene data show CDR1 as LGHNA and CDR2 as YNFKEQ. The ends were cut back, 2 bases at V and 2 bases at J, with 12 bases in the middle.

The rearrangement links TRBV4-2 to TRBJ1-2; possibly TRBD1 for D (5 bases). Sequencing was performed on PBMCs or T cells enriched from blood (not recorded which). This TCR was sampled from a woman aged 40 to 49 with acute COVID-19. This CDR3 reads CASSQTTDSNYGYTF. CDR3 nucleotides: TGTGCCAGCAGCCAAACTACCGACAGCAACTATGGCTACACCTTC.